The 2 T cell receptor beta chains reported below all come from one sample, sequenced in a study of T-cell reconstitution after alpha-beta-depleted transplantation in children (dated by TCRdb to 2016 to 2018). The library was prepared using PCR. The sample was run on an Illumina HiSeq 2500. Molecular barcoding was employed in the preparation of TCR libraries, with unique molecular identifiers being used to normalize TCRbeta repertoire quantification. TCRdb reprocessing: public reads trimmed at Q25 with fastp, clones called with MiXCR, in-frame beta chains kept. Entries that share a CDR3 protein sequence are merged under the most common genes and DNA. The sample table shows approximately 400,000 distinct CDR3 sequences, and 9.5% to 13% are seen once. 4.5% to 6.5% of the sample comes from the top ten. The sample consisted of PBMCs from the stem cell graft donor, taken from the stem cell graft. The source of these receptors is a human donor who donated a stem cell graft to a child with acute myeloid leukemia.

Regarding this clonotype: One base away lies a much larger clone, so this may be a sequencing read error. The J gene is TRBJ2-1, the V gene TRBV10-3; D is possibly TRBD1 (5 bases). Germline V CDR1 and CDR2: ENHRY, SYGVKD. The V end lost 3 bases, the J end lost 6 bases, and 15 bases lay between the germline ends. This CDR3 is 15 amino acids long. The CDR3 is CAISDLVGRGNEQFF. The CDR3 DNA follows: TGTGCCATCAGTGACTTAGTGGGAAGGGGCAATGAGCAGTTCTTC.

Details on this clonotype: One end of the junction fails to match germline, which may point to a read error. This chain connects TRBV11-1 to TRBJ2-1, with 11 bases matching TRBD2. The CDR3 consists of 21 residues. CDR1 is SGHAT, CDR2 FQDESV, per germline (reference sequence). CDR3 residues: CASSLDWLAGGPGFSYSEQFF. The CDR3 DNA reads TGTGCCAGCAGCTTAGATTGGCTAGCGGGAGGTCCAGGGTTCTCCTACAGTGAGCAGTTCTTC.